This T cell receptor (beta chain) originates from a study of T cell responses to AZD1222 COVID-19 vaccine. Whole-study results and caveats: CD4 TCRs covered the whole spike, strongest at regions 160-218 and 743-854. Repertoire sampling was restricted to post-peak T cell response timepoints. Donors, mostly white British, included more females; clonal diversity was possibly underestimated. Just a handful of AZD1222 recipients were seropositive at baseline.

Some clones are missing from TCRdb's copy, which holds only in-frame ones; the method was immunoSEQ multiplex PCR. This sample carries roughly 99,000 clones, approximately 91% of them seen once, and the ten largest clones take 7.5% to 9.5%. The CDR3 runs 13 residues. Trimming took off 3 bases at V and 8 bases at J, with 12 bases between the two ends. Germline lookup yields CDR1 MNHEY and CDR2 SMNVEV (reference sequence). With respect to this clone: What it binds is unknown.

The material sequenced was peripheral blood, taken 28 days after the second AZD1222 dose. V usage is TRBV27 and J usage is TRBJ2-3; a weak D match, TRBD1 (5 bases). The clonotype originates from an adult who received the AZD1222 COVID-19 vaccine. The CDR3 sequence is CASSLSGMGTQYF. The CDR3 DNA sequence: TGTGCCAGCAGTTTGTCAGGGATGGGTACGCAGTATTTT.